This passage covers 7 T cell receptor beta chains from one sample sequenced in a study of blood T cell repertoires in COVID-19. Using immunoSEQ multiplex PCR, the repertoire was profiled, and TCRdb retains in-frame clones only, with some absent. Of some 250,000 clones in the sample, approximately 86% were seen once. Specimen: PBMCs or T cells enriched from blood (not recorded which). All receptors come from a woman in her forties with acute COVID-19.

This rearrangement joins TRBV5-1 to TRBJ2-7, with 7 bases fitting TRBD2. The length of the CDR3 is 14 residues. Per germline, CDR1 SGHRS and CDR2 YFSETQ. The ends lost 4 bases at V and 3 bases at J; junction bases unmatched: 7. CDR3 nucleotide sequence: TGCGCCAGCAGCGTTACTAGCGTTAACTACGAGCAGTACTTC. The encoded protein is CASSVTSVNYEQYF.

The DNA for the CDR3 is TGTGCCAGCAGCCTCCTCCCGGGGGGGAGGAGTGGCTACACCTTC. It encodes CASSLLPGGRSGYTF. The chain has TRBV4-2 and TRBJ1-2, with D tentatively TRBD1 (5 bases). Germline V gene data show CDR1 as LGHNA and CDR2 as YNFKEQ. V was cut by 4 bases and J by 7 bases, with 19 bases left in between. The CDR3 totals 15 residues.

Regarding this clone: Other DNA sequences in the same sample also yield this CDR3. The chain joins TRBV5-1 to TRBJ2-1; 7 nucleotides align to TRBD1. Germline CDR1 is SGHRS and CDR2 is YFSETQ. CDR3 length: 13 residues. The ends lost 3 bases at V and 6 bases at J; junction bases unmatched: 3. CDR3 residues: CASSWGTANEQFF. CDR3 DNA sequence: TGCGCCAGCAGCTGGGGGACAGCCAATGAGCAGTTCTTC. Using reference TRBV5-1 and TRBJ2-1 for the parts outside the CDR3, the full variable domain is KAGVTQTPRYLIKTRGQQVTLSCSPISGHRSVSWYQQTPGQGLQFLFEYFSETQRNKGNFPGRFSGRQFSNSRSEMNVSTLELGDSALYLCASSWGTANEQFFGPGTRLTVL.

The rearrangement uses TRBV24-1 and TRBJ2-1; D may be TRBD1 (5 bases). Germline loops: CDR1 KGHDR, CDR2 SFDVKD. The CDR3 contains 13 residues. The V and J ends lost 4 bases and 7 bases respectively, with 10 bases between them. CDR3 sequence reads: CATSERQRNEQFF. Written as DNA, the CDR3 is TGTGCCACCAGTGAGAGACAGAGGAATGAGCAGTTCTTC.

This rearrangement joins TRBV5-1 to TRBJ1-1; D is uncertain. The V end lost 0 bases, the J end lost 6 bases, and 6 bases lay between the germline ends. This CDR3 region has 12 residues. The germline CDR1 and CDR2 sequences are SGHRS and YFSETQ. CDR3 nucleotide sequence: TGCGCCAGCAGCTTGGGTGGCCCTGAAGCTTTCTTT. Protein product: CASSLGGPEAFF.

The rearrangement links TRBV5-4 to TRBJ1-2; 12 positions agree with TRBD1. Germline lookup yields CDR1 SGHNT and CDR2 YYREEE (reference sequence). Trimming removed 3 bases from V and 3 bases from J; junction bases left unmatched: 9. CDR3 length: 17 amino acids. The CDR3 DNA is TGTGCCAGCAGCTCCCGGGACAGGGGGCGAAATGACTATGGCTACACCTTC. It yields the protein CASSSRDRGRNDYGYTF.

The chain employs TRBV5-5 and TRBJ2-3; 8 positions agree with TRBD2. V lost 4 bases and J lost 6; bases outside the gene matches: 7. CDR3 size: 14 residues. Germline-derived CDR1 and CDR2 are SGHKS and YYEKEE (reference sequence). The CDR3: CASSLVGGVDTQYF. The CDR3 DNA sequence: TGTGCCAGCAGCCTGGTCGGGGGGGTGGATACGCAGTATTTT.